This T cell receptor beta chain was recovered during a study of beta chain features in type 1 diabetes. Whole-study findings and limits: All four CD4+ subsets of Type 1 diabetes patients contained TCRB CDR3s that were moderately but significantly shorter.

Details on this clone: Its antigen is unidentified.

CDR3 length: 15 residues. V dropped 3 bases and J dropped 3; count of bases not matched to a gene: 8. The V gene's germline CDR1 is SQVTM and CDR2 ANQGSEA. Investigators reverse transcribed all isolated RNA, so they sequenced expressed TCRB transcripts. Sequencing used immunoSEQ multiplex PCR; TCRdb keeps in-frame clones, though not all of them. This sample has just under 150,000 clones, with 10% to 15% found just once. The chain employs TRBV29-1 and TRBJ1-2; 9 bases agree with TRBD1. This receptor was obtained from a man younger than 35 with type 1 diabetes. Sequenced material: central memory CD4+ T cells from blood. The CDR3 DNA reads as TGCAGCGTTGATGGGTGGACAGGGGCGGACTATGGCTACACCTTC. Amino acid sequence: CSVDGWTGADYGYTF.